The clone carrying this T cell receptor (beta chain) was recorded a few times. The sequenced patients had an expansion of CD8+CD57+ cells seen by flow cytometry. Diagnosis of severe acquired aplastic anemia applied to all patients. No therapy had been given to the patients at the time of blood sampling. The sample belongs to a study of CD8+CD57+ T cells in acquired aplastic anemia. Germline CDR1 is LNHDA and CDR2 is SQIVND (reference sequence). CDR3 length: 13 amino acids. V lost 5 bases to trimming and J lost 0 bases, with 8 bases between them. Genomic DNA constituted the template upon which TCR beta VDJ and CDR3 profiling was performed. TCRdb independently ran MiXCR on the reads; one entry per CDR3 protein. Of over 150,000 distinct CDR3 sequences detected, 71% appear once; the ten largest clones hold 35% to 50%.

The origin of this receptor is a human donor with aplastic anemia. V and J are TRBV19 and TRBJ2-7; D remains unclear. The material sequenced was sorted CD4+, CD8+, or CD8+CD57+ T cells (not recorded which) from PBMCs. The CDR3: CASSSGFSYEQYF. The CDR3 bases are TGTGCCAGTAGTTCCGGTTTCTCCTACGAGCAGTACTTC. The complete variable domain, with remaining parts taken from reference TRBV19 and TRBJ2-7, reads DGGITQSPKYLFRKEGQNVTLSCEQNLNHDAMYWYRQDPGQGLRLIYYSQIVNDFQKGDIAEGYSVSREKKESFPLTVTSAQKNPTAFYLCASSSGFSYEQYFGPGTRLTVT.